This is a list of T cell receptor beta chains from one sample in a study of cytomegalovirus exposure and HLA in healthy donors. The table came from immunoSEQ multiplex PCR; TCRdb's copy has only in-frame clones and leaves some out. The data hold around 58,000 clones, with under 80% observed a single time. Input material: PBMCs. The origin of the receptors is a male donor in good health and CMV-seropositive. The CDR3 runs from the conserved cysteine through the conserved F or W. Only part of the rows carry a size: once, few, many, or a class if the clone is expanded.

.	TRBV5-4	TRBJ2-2	CASSLEASGGNTGELFF
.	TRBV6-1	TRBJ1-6	CASSEGGRGSPLHF
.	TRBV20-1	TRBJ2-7	CSAADSYEQYF
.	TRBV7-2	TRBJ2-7	CASSLLRDSLYEQYF
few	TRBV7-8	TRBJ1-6	CASSLVVGGLGNSPLHF
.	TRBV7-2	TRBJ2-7	CASSLGGGGDEQYF
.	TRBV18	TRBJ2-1	CASSPPRKGGENEQFF
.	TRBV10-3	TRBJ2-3	CAIVDKPSTDTQYF
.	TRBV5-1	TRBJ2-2	CASSPVVSSTGELFF
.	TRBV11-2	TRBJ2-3	CASSLEDYGTDTQYF
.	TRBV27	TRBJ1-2	CASRRGTGGYGYTF
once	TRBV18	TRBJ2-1	CASSLAQGNEQFF
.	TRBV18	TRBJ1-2	CASSRTSEIPGQGFHGYTF
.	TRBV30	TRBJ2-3	CAWSRGLSSDTQYF
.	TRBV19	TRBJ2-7	CASSSRDRAEQYF
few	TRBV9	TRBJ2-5	CASSVGDSKETQYF
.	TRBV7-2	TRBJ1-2	CASSLFDRFYTF
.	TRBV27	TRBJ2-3	CASSLRGLTGVTDTQYF
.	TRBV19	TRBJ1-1	CASGTGFRGDTEAFF
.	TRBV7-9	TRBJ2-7	CASSLLVGEPNEQYF
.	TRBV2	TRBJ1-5	CASSEDPSNSNQPQHF
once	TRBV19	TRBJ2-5	CATADRGQETQYF
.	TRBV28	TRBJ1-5	CASRYEGVIQPQHF
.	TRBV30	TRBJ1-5	CAWSGQAISNQPQHF
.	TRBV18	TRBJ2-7	CASSQTGREQYF
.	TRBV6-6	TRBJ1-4	CASSDQGLRGEKLFF
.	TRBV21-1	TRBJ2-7	CASSKDPRGLYEQYF
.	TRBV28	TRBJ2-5	CASSVSDDQETQYF
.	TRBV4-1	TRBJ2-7	CASSQTVAYEQYF
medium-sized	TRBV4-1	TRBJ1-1	CASSPLTGATEAFF
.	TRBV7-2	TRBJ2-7	CASSHSLSYEQYF
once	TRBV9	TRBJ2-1	CASSAGLAGGDEQFF
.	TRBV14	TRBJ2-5	CASSRGYRETQYF
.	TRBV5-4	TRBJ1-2	CASTSGGSNYGYTF
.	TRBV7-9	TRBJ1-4	CASSLVSTGNEKLFF
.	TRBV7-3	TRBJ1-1	CASSTSPPTGSGTEAFF
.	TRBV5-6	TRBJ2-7	CASSFGQSFARQYF
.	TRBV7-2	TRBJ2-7	CASSPPLAGAPEQYF
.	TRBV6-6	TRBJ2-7	CASSYSTASYEQYF
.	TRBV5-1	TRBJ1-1	CASTGNTEAFF
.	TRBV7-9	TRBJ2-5	CASSPLAEAGQETQYF
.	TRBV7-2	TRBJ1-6	CASSSSGQNNSPLHF
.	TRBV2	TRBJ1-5	CASTDLLTGSNQPQHF
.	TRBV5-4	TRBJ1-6	CASSLDRAGNSPLHF
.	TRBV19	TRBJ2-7	CASTKGRGGSYEQYF
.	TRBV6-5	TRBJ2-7	CASSYSASLTREQYF
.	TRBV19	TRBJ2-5	CASSRRGRGQETQYF
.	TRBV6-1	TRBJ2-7	CASSGELPGQDSYEQYF
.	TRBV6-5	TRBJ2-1	CASSRQVGVGEQFF